This paragraph covers one TCR beta chain sequence. This specimen belongs to a study of early T cells in non-severe SARS-CoV-2 infection. Study overall: Chains from this unsorted whole-blood bulk RNA could not be paired.

The length of the CDR3 is 18 residues. Germline V gives CDR1 SGHVS, CDR2 FNYEAQ. V dropped 0 bases and J dropped 7; count of bases not matched to a gene: 16. Unique molecular identifier tags were affixed to discrete cDNA molecules. TCRdb fed the 5' RACE reads into MiXCR, producing one record per CDR3 protein. The sample yields more than 60,000 distinct CDR3 sequences, roughly an eighth seen once. The sample was whole blood, taken at baseline. The TCR originated in an adult who was a healthcare worker with PCR-confirmed SARS-CoV-2 infection or an uninfected control (not recorded which). The rearrangement links TRBV7-6 to TRBJ1-1; TRBD1 matches at 8 bases. The CDR3 loop reads CASSLAVASMTGAVEAFF. CDR3 DNA sequence: TGTGCCAGCAGCTTAGCGGTAGCATCAATGACAGGGGCTGTTGAAGCTTTCTTT.